This T cell receptor (beta chain) comes out of a study of shared clonotypes between healthy human individuals. Looking at the study overall: Plates per donor: three CD4 naive, three CD4 memory, two CD8 naive, one CD8 memory.

Selected positively for CCR7 and CD45RO-negative, naive CD8 cells excluded terminally differentiated effector memory CD45RA+ cells. Only Caucasian adults living in Nashville, Tennessee made up the donor group. Libraries were prepared by immunoSEQ multiplex PCR; TCRdb keeps only in-frame clonotypes and omits some of them. This table has millions of clones, roughly 95% appearing once. Per germline, CDR1 MNHEY and CDR2 SMNVEV (reference sequence). This CDR3 is built from 15 residues. V was pared by 5 bases and J by 10 bases, with 8 bases of the junction left unmatched. The gene calls are TRBV27 and TRBJ1-6, with TRBD1 matching 10 bases. The sequence came from a man between 18 and 29 years old in good health. The sample comprised naive CD8+ T cells sorted from blood. This chain's CDR3 is CASSPGGQGSSPLHF. CDR3 DNA sequence: TGTGCCAGCAGTCCCGGGGGACAGGGGTCCTCACCCCTCCACTTT.